Each of the 30 T cell receptor beta chains below was sequenced from the same sample in a study of identical twins. TCRdb reprocessed the 5' RACE reads via MiXCR and lists one record per CDR3 protein. The top ten clones hold roughly 3.6% of a sample with about 260,000 distinct CDR3 sequences, about 7% of them seen once. These records were also assigned to another study, of yellow fever vaccine responses in identical twins.

The sequenced material came from memory (CD45RO+) T cells sorted from blood. The receptors here all came from a young woman in good health.

This clonotype came up many times. The chain couples TRBV12-3 or TRBV12-4 to TRBJ2-3; D is possibly TRBD2 (5 bases). The CDR3 spans 13 residues. Trimming took off 3 bases at V and 6 bases at J, with 10 bases between the two ends. The CDR3 DNA reads TGTGCCAGCAGTTTGTGGACTTCGGATACGCAGTATTTT. Protein product: CASSLWTSDTQYF.

This clonotype was seen ten or more times. The chain has TRBV2 and TRBJ1-5; 9 bases agree with TRBD1. Trimming at V came to 6 bases and at J to 3 bases, leaving 9 bases not matched to a gene. This CDR3 comprises 16 residues. CDR1 SNHLY and CDR2 FYNNEI come from the germline V gene. The CDR3 loop is CASRTGRDRVNQPQHF. The CDR3 nucleotides are TGTGCCAGCAGGACCGGCCGGGACAGGGTCAATCAGCCCCAGCATTTT.

The chain recombines TRBV5-4 with TRBJ1-2; no firm D call. V lost 1 base and J 0 bases, leaving 7 bases between the germline ends. Per germline, CDR1 SGHNT and CDR2 YYREEE (reference sequence). This CDR3 has 14 amino acids. The CDR3: CASSLMQTNYGYTF. CDR3 nucleotides: TGTGCCAGCAGCTTGATGCAGACTAACTATGGCTACACCTTC.

This clonotype was observed a handful of times. The chain uses TRBV29-1 and TRBJ1-1; D is ambiguous. The CDR3 totals 12 residues. Germline values: CDR1 SQVTM, CDR2 ANQGSEA. V was shortened by 3 bases and J by 2 bases, with 7 bases between the two germline ends. The CDR3 nucleotides read TGCAGCGTTGAGTTGTTTAACACTGAAGCTTTCTTT. This translates into CSVELFNTEAFF. Variable domain in full (rest from reference TRBV29-1 and TRBJ1-1): SAVISQKPSRDICQRGTSLTIQCQVDSQVTMMFWYRQQPGQSLTLIATANQGSEATYESGFVIDKFPISRPNLTFSTLTVSNMSPEDSSIYLCSVELFNTEAFFGQGTRLTVV.

This clonotype was seen at least ten times. V usage is TRBV7-6 and J usage is TRBJ2-1, with 7 bases matching TRBD2. With 0 bases clipped from V and 3 bases from J, the junction kept 2 bases outside the gene matches. CDR1 is SGHVS and CDR2 is FNYEAQ in the germline V gene. The CDR3 contains 15 residues. This CDR3 is CASSLAGLDYNEQFF. The DNA of the CDR3 is TGTGCCAGCAGCTTAGCTGGACTAGACTACAATGAGCAGTTCTTC.

This clonotype appeared a single time. The CDR3 is CATTQAARGGNEQFF. As DNA, the CDR3 is TGTGCCACCACCCAAGCTGCGAGGGGTGGCAATGAGCAGTTCTTC. The chain links TRBV3-1 to TRBJ2-1; D tentatively reads TRBD1 or TRBD2 (5 bases each). Germline V gene sequence: CDR1 LGHDT, CDR2 YNNKEL (reference sequence). The length of the CDR3 is 15 residues. V was pared by 10 bases and J by 6 bases, with 22 bases between.

This clonotype was detected ten times or more. The chain carries TRBV29-1 and TRBJ1-6; TRBD1 matches at 8 bases. The germline V gene encodes CDR1 SQVTM and CDR2 ANQGSEA. V was clipped by 8 bases and J by 7 bases; unmatched bases: 7. The CDR3 length is 13 residues. CDR3 region: CSPWTGTNSPLHF. In DNA form, the CDR3 reads TGCAGCCCCTGGACAGGGACAAATTCACCCCTCCACTTT.

This clonotype showed up many times. The chain recombines TRBV20-1 with TRBJ1-5, with 7 bases identical to TRBD1. The CDR3 length is 14 residues. CDR1 is DFQATT, CDR2 SNEGSKA, per germline (reference sequence). After removal of 5 bases from V and 3 bases from J, the junction contained 7 bases not matched to a gene. The chain's CDR3 is CSAPTGLANQPQHF. The DNA of the CDR3 is TGCAGTGCTCCGACAGGGTTGGCCAATCAGCCCCAGCATTTT.

This clonotype has only a few counts. The chain recombines TRBV5-5 with TRBJ2-2; D gene uncertain. Trimming shortened V by 4 bases and J by 7 bases, and 17 bases separated the two germline ends. The CDR3 sequence is 15 residues long. The germline V gene has CDR1 SGHKS and CDR2 YYEKEE (reference sequence). CDR3 sequence reads: CASSHDRVDGGELFF. CDR3 coding DNA: TGTGCCAGCAGCCACGACCGGGTGGATGGCGGGGAGCTGTTTTTT.

This clonotype was found many times. The V call is TRBV20-1, the J call TRBJ2-3; 11 positions match TRBD2. The V gene end was trimmed by 6 bases and the J gene end by 6 bases; junction bases not matched to a gene: 11. CDR1 and CDR2 (germline): DFQATT, SNEGSKA (reference sequence). This CDR3 contains 15 residues. CDR3 loop: CSAIRLAGPSDTQYF. The CDR3 coding sequence is TGCAGTGCCATTCGACTAGCGGGACCCTCGGATACGCAGTATTTT.

This clonotype appeared a few times. The J gene is TRBJ2-4, the V gene TRBV6-5, with D perhaps matching TRBD1 or TRBD2 (5 bases each). The V gene's germline CDR1 is MNHEY and CDR2 SVGAGI. The V and J ends lost 0 bases and 3 bases respectively, with 12 bases between them. The CDR3 length is 16 residues. The CDR3 DNA is TGTGCCAGCAGTTACTCGGGGCCTAGCAGCAAAAACATTCAGTACTTC. It is translated as CASSYSGPSSKNIQYF.

This clonotype appeared a few times. The rearrangement joins TRBV3-1 to TRBJ2-4; 8 nucleotides line up with TRBD1. The CDR3 runs to 17 residues. V trimming: 1 base; J trimming: 1 base; junction bases outside the gene matches: 6. Germline V gene sequence: CDR1 LGHDT, CDR2 YNNKEL (reference sequence). This CDR3 is CASSQVGQAAAKNIQYF. DNA of the CDR3: TGTGCCAGCAGCCAAGTGGGACAGGCCGCGGCCAAAAACATTCAGTACTTC.

This clonotype was observed at least ten times. The genes are TRBV5-5 and TRBJ1-6, with D uncertain. The CDR3 covers 13 residues. V lost 1 base and J 8 bases, leaving 7 bases between the germline ends. Germline V lookup: CDR1 SGHKS, CDR2 YYEKEE (reference sequence). The CDR3 region has the DNA TGTGCCAGCAGCTTGATCTGGGATTCACCCCTCCACTTT. Protein sequence: CASSLIWDSPLHF.

The J gene is TRBJ1-2, the V gene TRBV27; 7 bases map to TRBD1. This CDR3 comprises 14 residues. The trim removed 5 bases at V and 3 bases at J, leaving 6 bases unmatched. Germline values: CDR1 MNHEY, CDR2 SMNVEV (reference sequence). CDR3 in amino acids: CASSRAGTDYGYTF. The CDR3 DNA reads TGTGCCAGCAGTAGAGCCGGGACAGACTATGGCTACACCTTC.

This clonotype has just a few counts. The gene calls are TRBV21-1 and TRBJ2-2; the D call TRBD1 from the table was never checked on the DNA. TRBV21-1 is recorded as a pseudogene. There are 17 residues in the CDR3. CDR3 residues: CASSKGRDPLCTGELFF. CDR3 sequence (DNA): TGTGCCAGCAGCAAGGGCCGGGACCCCCTTTGTACCGGGGAGCTGTTTTTT.

V usage is TRBV11-2 and J usage is TRBJ1-1, with 7 bases that match TRBD1. This CDR3 region has 15 residues. V shed 5 bases, J shed 11 bases, and the junction held 17 bases outside the gene matches. The germline CDR1 and CDR2 sequences are SGHAT and FQNNGV. In DNA form, the CDR3 reads TGTGCCAGCAGCCGCGGGCAGGGGGGGGGTAGGCTGGCTTTCTTT. Translating it yields CASSRGQGGGRLAFF.

This chain links TRBV20-1 with TRBJ2-4; 11 bases fit TRBD1. The J segment lost 4 bases and the V segment lost 5 bases, leaving 7 bases of the junction unmatched. The CDR3 contains 15 residues. From germline, CDR1 is DFQATT and CDR2 SNEGSKA (reference sequence). CDR3 in DNA: TGCAGTGCTGGGAGGGACAGGGGGGCGAAAAACATTCAGTACTTC. Translation: CSAGRDRGAKNIQYF.

This clonotype occurred many times. The chain uses TRBV10-3 and TRBJ1-2, with a tentative D call TRBD1 (5 bases). The V end was cut by 5 bases, the J end by 8 bases, with 18 bases between. The length of the CDR3 is 14 residues. Per the germline V gene, CDR1 is ENHRY and CDR2 is SYGVKD. CDR3 coding DNA: TGTGCCATCAGTCCCATGGCCAGGGAAGAGGGCTACACCTTC. Translating it yields CAISPMAREEGYTF.

This chain links TRBV3-1 with TRBJ2-7, with D hard to call. Trimming took 5 bases from V and 0 from J, leaving 23 bases between them. Germline V gene sequence: CDR1 LGHDT, CDR2 YNNKEL (reference sequence). The CDR3 covers 18 residues. The CDR3 DNA is TGTGCCAGCAGCGTTAAGAGTTGGATCCGTTATAGCTCCTACGAGCAGTACGTC. Its protein is CASSVKSWIRYSSYEQYV.

This clonotype was recorded once. The chain uses TRBV6-1 and TRBJ2-5; no clear D. Germline-derived CDR1 and CDR2 are MNHNS and SASEGT. V was shortened by 7 bases and J by 4 bases, with 16 bases between the two germline ends. CDR3 length: 14 residues. The CDR3 sequence: CASKAHTLGETQYF. CDR3 bases: TGTGCCAGCAAGGCGCACACACTGGGAGAGACCCAGTACTTC.

This clonotype was observed many times. The V call is TRBV10-3, the J call TRBJ2-1; no reliable D call. V was clipped by 3 bases and J by 5 bases, with 5 bases between them. Germline CDR1 ENHRY, CDR2 SYGVKD. The CDR3 extends over 12 amino acids. CDR3 in DNA: TGTGCCATCAGTGACGAGAACAATGAGCAGTTCTTC. It specifies CAISDENNEQFF.

The chain couples TRBV20-1 to TRBJ2-2, with TRBD2 matching over 11 bases. The CDR3 is 14 amino acids. V shed 6 bases, J shed 5 bases, and the junction held 5 bases outside the gene matches. CDR1 is DFQATT and CDR2 is SNEGSKA in the germline V gene (reference sequence). The CDR3 region is CSANIAGGTGELFF. CDR3 nucleotides: TGCAGTGCGAACATAGCGGGGGGGACCGGGGAGCTGTTTTTT.

This clonotype appeared a few times. The rearrangement uses TRBV7-2 and TRBJ2-4, with a possible D match to TRBD2 (5 bases). CDR1 is SGHTA, CDR2 FQGNSA, per germline. The V end lost 3 bases, the J end lost 11 bases, and 14 bases lay between the germline ends. The CDR3 consists of 13 residues. The CDR3: CASSFGLQPVQYF. As DNA, the CDR3 is TGTGCCAGCAGCTTCGGACTTCAACCCGTTCAGTACTTC.

This clonotype has at least ten counts. The chain links TRBV11-3 to TRBJ2-1; D is uncertain. The V end lost 3 bases, the J end lost 4 bases, and 7 bases lay between the germline ends. Germline-derived CDR1 and CDR2 are SGHNT and YENEEA. The CDR3 is made up of 13 amino acids. CDR3 sequence: CASSFHSYNEQFF. The CDR3 region has the DNA TGTGCCAGCAGCTTCCACAGTTACAATGAGCAGTTCTTC.

This chain uses TRBV20-1 with TRBJ1-5; TRBD1 matches 7 bases. Germline CDR1 DFQATT, CDR2 SNEGSKA (reference sequence). CDR3 length: 16 residues. V gave up 4 bases and J gave up 4 bases; unmatched junction bases: 13. CDR3 protein: CSATTGPTIRNQPQHF. The DNA of the CDR3 is TGCAGTGCTACGACAGGGCCCACCATACGAAATCAGCCCCAGCATTTT.

The gene calls are TRBV6-1 and TRBJ1-2; 8 bases are a match to TRBD1. Germline V gene data show CDR1 as MNHNS and CDR2 as SASEGT. The J segment lost 5 bases and the V segment lost 6 bases, leaving 5 bases of the junction unmatched. The CDR3 is 13 residues long. The CDR3 loop is CASRPGQEYGYTF. CDR3 in DNA: TGTGCCAGCAGGCCGGGACAGGAGTATGGCTACACCTTC.

This clonotype was observed at least ten times. This rearrangement joins TRBV27 to TRBJ2-7; 8 bases fit TRBD1. The V gene end was trimmed by 2 bases and the J gene end by 0 bases; junction bases not matched to a gene: 9. Germline assignment: CDR1 MNHEY and CDR2 SMNVEV (reference sequence). The CDR3 is made up of 17 amino acids. The CDR3 sequence: CASSLGLPGGSSYEQYF. The CDR3, as DNA: TGTGCCAGCAGTTTAGGGTTACCAGGGGGCAGCTCCTACGAGCAGTACTTC.

Details on this clonotype: A much larger clone lies a single base off, so this may be a read error. This chain links TRBV29-1 with TRBJ2-5; 8 bases agree with TRBD1. Germline assignment: CDR1 SQVTM and CDR2 ANQGSEA. J was trimmed by 2 bases and V by 4 bases; bases with no gene match: 3. This CDR3 spans 13 amino acids. The CDR3: CSVVRTGQETQYF. DNA of the CDR3: TGCAGCGTTGTTCGGACAGGGCAAGAGACCCAGTACTTC.

The rearrangement joins TRBV7-6 to TRBJ2-1, with 13 positions matching TRBD2. Per the germline V gene, CDR1 is SGHVS and CDR2 is FNYEAQ. V was clipped by 2 bases and J by 8 bases; unmatched bases: 6. This CDR3 comprises 16 residues. The CDR3 DNA reads as TGTGCCAGCAGCTTAAACGGACTAGCGGGAGTCGATGAGCAGTTCTTC. Protein: CASSLNGLAGVDEQFF.

There are many counts of this clonotype. The V gene is TRBV12-3 or TRBV12-4, the J gene TRBJ1-1, with D perhaps matching TRBD1 (5 bases). V lost 4 bases to trimming and J lost 0 bases, with 12 bases between them. The CDR3 is 15 residues long. The CDR3 DNA reads TGTGCCAGCAGTTCCCGGGGGGGGATGAACACTGAAGCTTTCTTT. Its protein is CASSSRGGMNTEAFF.